This T cell receptor beta chain is drawn from a study of molecular identifiers for immune sequencing clone quantification. The study's findings and limits: Over 97% of effector molecules, yet under 1% of naive-cell molecules, were held by clones above 20 RNA copies.

TCR libraries were built in bulk with a published protocol and specific TCR primers. TCRdb re-called the PCR reads with MiXCR, one entry per CDR3 protein. This sample has under 800,000 distinct CDR3 sequences, with about 25% found just once. This clonotype was picked up a small number of times. Its antigen is undetermined. One junction end disagrees with the germline gene, perhaps due to a read error. The authors gated naive CD8 T cells as CD8+CD4-CCR7+CD45RA+ for sorting. In germline, CDR1 is MGHRA, CDR2 YSYEKL. The CDR3 spans 18 residues. J is TRBJ2-7 and V is TRBV4-1, with a possible D match to TRBD2 (6 bases). Sequences were obtained from naive CD8+ T cells from blood, with Jurkat cell RNA spiked in. Subset denoted: FACS-sorted CD8+CD4-CCR7+CD45RA+ naive T cells. The clonotype comes from a human donor in good health. Some libraries in this study had Jurkat cell RNA spiked in. The CDR3 DNA reads TGCGCCAGCGGCCAAGTACGGGTCGGGGGTCCCCCGGTCTACGAGCAGTACTTC. Its translation is CASGQVRVGGPPVYEQYF.